This TCR beta chain was retrieved from a study of blood T cell repertoires in COVID-19. Background on the study: PBMCs, B-cell-depleted T cells, or T cells provided the cDNA or gDNA that made up the material.

The method was immunoSEQ multiplex PCR; TCRdb's version includes in-frame clones alone and lacks a portion of them. The sample contains 90,000 to 150,000 clones, about 85% of which appear only once. Germline V lookup: CDR1 SGHTA, CDR2 FQGNSA. CDR3 length: 14 amino acids. With V trimmed by 5 bases and J by 2 bases, 3 bases remained unmatched. This receptor was obtained from a man aged 60 to 75 with acute or convalescent COVID-19. The rearrangement uses TRBV7-2 and TRBJ2-3; 8 positions match TRBD2. The specimen sequenced was peripheral blood. The CDR3 region has the DNA TGTGCCAGCAGCAAAGCGGGAGTCACAGATACGCAGTATTTT. Translated, it gives CASSKAGVTDTQYF.